This T cell receptor (beta chain) was sequenced for a study of T-cell memory formation after mild COVID-19. A word on this clonotype: Its antigen is currently unknown.

General observations from the study: CD4+ contracting clones were mainly CM and EM; CD8+ ones, EMRA. Second-wave clones that peaked on day 37 lacked confirmed SARS-CoV-2 specificity. Clones that got smaller from day 15 to 85 had even CD4/CD8, while clones growing later tipped toward CD4+.

The CDR3 has 16 amino acids. Germline CDR1 reads MNHEY; CDR2 reads SMNVEV (reference sequence). V lost 7 bases to trimming and J lost 0 bases; unmatched junction nucleotides: 9. One entry per CDR3 protein results from TCRdb running MiXCR on the 5' RACE reads. The sample consists of about 210,000 distinct CDR3 sequences, more than 25% of them appearing once. This rearrangement joins TRBV27 to TRBJ2-1; TRBD2 matches 7 bases. The source is an adult woman who had mild COVID-19 (a few samples of this study predate the infection). Cell type and time point are not known. Source material: PBMCs or a T cell subset sorted from them (not recorded which). This CDR3 reads CASTLDGGSSYNEQFF. The CDR3 DNA sequence: TGTGCCAGCACCCTTGATGGCGGGAGCTCCTACAATGAGCAGTTCTTC.